Listed here are 7 T cell receptor beta chains from one sample, sequenced in a study of blood T cell repertoires in COVID-19. Data came from immunoSEQ multiplex PCR; TCRdb stores just in-frame clones and leaves some out. This sample has over 100,000 clones, with 65% to 90% found just once. Material: peripheral blood. All receptors come from a man older than 75 with acute or convalescent COVID-19.

The chain couples TRBV27 to TRBJ1-2; 7 bases line up with TRBD1. This CDR3 is 13 amino acids long. CDR1 and CDR2 from the germline V gene are MNHEY and SMNVEV (reference sequence). J lost 5 bases, V lost 5 bases, and 5 bases had no gene match. This chain's CDR3 is CASSLTGAYGYTF. CDR3 coding DNA: TGTGCCAGCAGTCTCACAGGGGCATATGGCTACACCTTC.

The V gene is TRBV15, the J gene TRBJ1-1; D unresolved. This CDR3 comprises 15 residues. Trimming cost V 1 base and J 3 bases, with 12 bases left between them. Germline values: CDR1 LNHNV, CDR2 YYDKDF (reference sequence). This chain's CDR3 is CATSRGDEADTEAFF. The CDR3 DNA is TGTGCCACCAGCAGAGGAGACGAGGCGGACACTGAAGCTTTCTTT.

The V and J genes are TRBV5-6 and TRBJ1-1; possible D gene TRBD1, 6 bases. The CDR3 is 14 residues long. V lost 4 bases and J lost 0, with 10 bases in between. The germline V gene has CDR1 SGHDT and CDR2 YYEEEE. The CDR3, as DNA: TGTGCCAGCAGCGCCAGGGGTCTGAACACTGAAGCTTTCTTT. It specifies CASSARGLNTEAFF.

The CDR3: CASSVAGTGTYEQYF. DNA for the CDR3: TGTGCCAGCAGCGTCGCCGGGACAGGTACCTACGAGCAGTACTTC. The chain uses TRBV7-3 and TRBJ2-7; 8 bases are shared with TRBD1. The V gene end was trimmed by 5 bases and the J gene end by 2 bases; junction bases not matched to a gene: 8. Germline lookup yields CDR1 SGHTA and CDR2 FQGTGA. The CDR3 runs 15 residues.

This sequence joins TRBV6-5 and TRBJ1-2; possibly TRBD1 for D (6 bases). The CDR3 runs 11 residues. Trimming cost V 2 bases and J 11 bases, with 9 bases left between them. From germline, CDR1 is MNHEY and CDR2 SVGAGI. Written as DNA, the CDR3 is TGTGCCAGCAGTTACGCAGGGGTGTACACCTTC. Translated, it gives CASSYAGVYTF.

The gene calls are TRBV7-8 and TRBJ2-1; the D gene is possibly TRBD2 (6 bases). Trimming took 6 bases from V and 4 from J, leaving 10 bases between them. The CDR3 extends over 13 amino acids. Germline CDR1 and CDR2: SGHVS and FQNEAQ. The CDR3 sequence: CASRAGTYNEQFF. The CDR3 DNA is TGTGCCAGCAGGGCCGGGACTTACAATGAGCAGTTCTTC.

V usage is TRBV10-3 and J usage is TRBJ2-4, with D tentatively TRBD2 (6 bases). The CDR3 is 16 residues long. V shed 4 bases and J shed 1 base, with 14 bases lying between them. CDR1 is ENHRY and CDR2 is SYGVKD in the germline V gene. CDR3 sequence reads: CAISGAGGAAKNIQYF. The CDR3 DNA reads TGTGCCATCAGTGGGGCAGGAGGGGCCGCCAAAAACATTCAGTACTTC.